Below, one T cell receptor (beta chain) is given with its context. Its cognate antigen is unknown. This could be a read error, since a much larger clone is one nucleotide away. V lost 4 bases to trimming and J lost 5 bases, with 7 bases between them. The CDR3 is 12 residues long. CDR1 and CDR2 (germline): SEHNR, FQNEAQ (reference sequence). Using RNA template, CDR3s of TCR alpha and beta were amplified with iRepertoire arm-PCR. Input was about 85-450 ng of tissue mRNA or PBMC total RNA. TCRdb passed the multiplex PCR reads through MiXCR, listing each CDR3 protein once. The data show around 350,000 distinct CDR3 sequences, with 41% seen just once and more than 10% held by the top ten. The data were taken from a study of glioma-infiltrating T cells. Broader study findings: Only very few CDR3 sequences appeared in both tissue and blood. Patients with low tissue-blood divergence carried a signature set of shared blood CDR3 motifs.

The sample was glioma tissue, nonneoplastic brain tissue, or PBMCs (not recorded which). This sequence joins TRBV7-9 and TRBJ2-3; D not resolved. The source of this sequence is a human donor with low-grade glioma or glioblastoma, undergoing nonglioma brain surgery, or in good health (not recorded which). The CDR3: CASSSAGDTQYF. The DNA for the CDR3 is TGTGCCAGCAGCTCAGCAGGAGATACGCAGTATTTT.